This entry describes one TCR beta chain. The data belong to a study of T-cell memory formation after mild COVID-19. Whole-study context: TCR clusters largely stayed donor specific.

Constant-segment primers served in 5'RACE that generated TCR alpha and TCR beta cDNA libraries bearing sample barcodes and UMIs. Via MiXCR, TCRdb re-called the 5' RACE reads, giving one row per CDR3 protein. Among 350,000 to 500,000 distinct CDR3 sequences listed, around 22% were seen once. The specimen was PBMCs or a T cell subset sorted from them (not recorded which). The clonotype comes from an adult woman who had mild COVID-19 (a few samples of this study predate the infection). Cell type and time point are not known.

The CDR3 DNA follows: TGTGCCAGCAGCGAACAGGGAGGGCAGTTCTTC. Its translation is CASSEQGGQFF. This sequence joins TRBV3-1 and TRBJ2-1, with D possibly called TRBD1 or TRBD2 (6 bases each). Trimming took 5 bases from V and 12 from J, leaving 11 bases between them. Germline V gives CDR1 LGHDT, CDR2 YNNKEL (reference sequence). The CDR3 sequence is 11 residues long.